The next 31 T cell receptor beta chains were all read from a single sample in a study of regulatory T cells in long-lasting Graves disease. In building TCR beta libraries, iRepertoire HTBI primers were used together with Arm-PCR of CDR3 regions. From the multiplex PCR reads, TCRdb called clonotypes with MiXCR, one entry per CDR3 protein. The sample holds under 450,000 distinct CDR3 sequences, roughly a quarter seen once. The time point here: persistent/refractory GD, antithyroid drugs over 5 years with positive TRAb. PBMC-extracted RNA yielded the TCR library. Here the sequenced sample was peripheral blood mononuclear cells (PBMCs), taken when the disease was refractory, from a patient treated with antithyroid drugs. The source is a female donor with Graves disease.

The sample holds one count of this clonotype. V gene TRBV7-3 combines with J gene TRBJ1-1; no clear D. CDR3 length: 13 residues. V was pared by 3 bases and J by 3 bases, with 8 bases between. Per germline, CDR1 SGHTA and CDR2 FQGTGA. The CDR3 protein is CASSFDLDTEAFF. The CDR3 DNA reads as TGTGCCAGCAGCTTTGATTTGGACACTGAAGCTTTCTTT.

The rearrangement links TRBV10-3 to TRBJ2-5; the match to TRBD2 covers 8 bases. Germline V CDR1 and CDR2: ENHRY, SYGVKD. V trimming: 3 bases; J trimming: 4 bases; junction bases outside the gene matches: 7. CDR3 length: 15 amino acids. The CDR3 DNA reads as TGTGCCATCAGTGAAGGAGGGCTAGCGGGAGAGACCCAGTACTTC. Translated, it gives CAISEGGLAGETQYF.

This clonotype was seen only once. The chain has TRBV7-9 and TRBJ2-7; 10 nucleotides align to TRBD1. V lost 3 bases, J lost 5 bases, and 4 bases stayed unmatched. This CDR3 has 14 residues. The germline gives CDR1 SEHNR, CDR2 FQNEAQ (reference sequence). CDR3 in DNA: TGTGCCAGCAGCTTCCGACAGGGGGCCCACGAGCAGTACTTC. The encoded protein is CASSFRQGAHEQYF.

This clonotype was found many times. The chain employs TRBV2 and TRBJ1-4, with D unclear. CDR3 size: 13 residues. Germline assignment: CDR1 SNHLY and CDR2 FYNNEI. V lost 6 bases and J lost 7, with 12 bases in between. CDR3 region: CASRAGVAEKLFF. CDR3 DNA: TGTGCCAGCAGGGCAGGAGTCGCTGAAAAACTGTTTTTT.

CDR3 in DNA: TGTGCCACCAGCAGAACCGGGACAGGGGCAAGTGCAACTAATGAAAAACTGTTTTTT. This codes for CATSRTGTGASATNEKLFF. The chain links TRBV15 to TRBJ1-4; 10 positions match TRBD1. After removal of 2 bases from V and 0 bases from J, the junction contained 9 bases not matched to a gene. The CDR3 consists of 19 residues. Germline CDR1 is LNHNV and CDR2 is YYDKDF (reference sequence).

This clonotype appeared a few times. The V call is TRBV6-5, the J call TRBJ1-4; the D gene is possibly TRBD1 (6 bases). V lost 4 bases and J lost 7, with 13 bases in between. This CDR3 is built from 14 residues. CDR1 MNHEY and CDR2 SVGAGI come from the germline V gene. CDR3 nucleotide sequence: TGTGCCAGCAGTTCCGCGGGGGCGGTTGAAAAACTGTTTTTT. Translation: CASSSAGAVEKLFF.

CDR3 coding DNA: TGTGCCAGCAGTACCGGACAGTCCACATGGGGGAATGAAAAACTGTTTTTT. It yields the protein CASSTGQSTWGNEKLFF. The chain couples TRBV2 to TRBJ1-4, with D possibly TRBD1 on 6 matching bases. In germline, CDR1 is SNHLY, CDR2 FYNNEI. The CDR3 has 17 residues. V lost 5 bases and J 5 bases, leaving 21 bases between the germline ends. Filled out from reference TRBV2 and TRBJ1-4, the complete variable domain reads EPEVTQTPSHQVTQMGQEVILRCVPISNHLYFYWYRQILGQKVEFLVSFYNNEISEKSEIFDDQFSVERPDGSNFTLKIRSTKLEDSAMYFCASSTGQSTWGNEKLFFGSGTQLSVL.

The chain is built from TRBV6-1 and TRBJ2-7, with 8 bases matching TRBD1. V was clipped by 7 bases and J by 6 bases; unmatched bases: 11. Germline V gene sequence: CDR1 MNHNS, CDR2 SASEGT. The CDR3 loop spans 14 amino acids. The CDR3 is CASTGQAIGAEQYF. The CDR3 DNA is TGTGCCAGCACGGGACAGGCCATCGGAGCCGAGCAGTACTTC.

This rearrangement joins TRBV19 to TRBJ2-5; tentative D call: TRBD1 (6 bases). The length of the CDR3 is 13 residues. Trimming removed 3 bases from V and 6 bases from J, with 11 bases in between. In germline, CDR1 is LNHDA, CDR2 SQIVND (reference sequence). The CDR3: CASSIGGGQTQYF. The DNA for the CDR3 is TGTGCCAGTAGTATTGGGGGCGGACAGACCCAGTACTTC.

This clonotype was recorded at least ten times. The rearrangement uses TRBV7-8 and TRBJ2-7; D is uncertain. V shed 1 base and J shed 3 bases, with 16 bases lying between them. The CDR3 is 16 residues long. CDR1 and CDR2 (germline): SGHVS, FQNEAQ. CDR3 nucleotide sequence: TGTGCCAGCAGCTTAGAGGGCAGAGCCAATTTCTACGAGCAGTACTTC. Residues: CASSLEGRANFYEQYF.

This sequence joins TRBV7-9 and TRBJ1-5, with D maybe TRBD1 (6 bases). Between the trimmed V and J ends, which lost 8 bases and 3 bases, there was a span of 14 bases. From germline, CDR1 is SEHNR and CDR2 FQNEAQ (reference sequence). The CDR3 runs 14 residues. CDR3 in amino acids: CASCQQGSNQPQHF. The CDR3 DNA is TGTGCCAGCTGCCAACAGGGATCCAATCAGCCCCAGCATTTT.

The table lists this clonotype with a few counts. V is TRBV30 and J is TRBJ1-1; D might be TRBD1 (6 bases). V was shortened by 7 bases and J by 3 bases, with 9 bases between the two germline ends. This CDR3 spans 11 amino acids. Germline V gene lookup returns CDR1 GTSNPN and CDR2 SVGIG (reference sequence). CDR3 sequence: CASRTDTEAFF. In DNA, the CDR3 is TGTGCCTCGAGGACAGACACTGAAGCTTTCTTT.

The chain is built from TRBV20-1 and TRBJ1-1; possible D gene TRBD1, 6 bases. V was shortened by 1 base and J by 5 bases, with 8 bases between the two germline ends. The length of the CDR3 is 12 residues. Germline loops: CDR1 DFQATT, CDR2 SNEGSKA (reference sequence). This chain's CDR3 is CSARGTATEAFF. Written as DNA, the CDR3 is TGCAGTGCTAGAGGGACAGCAACTGAAGCTTTCTTT.

V is TRBV5-1 and J is TRBJ2-7; 10 nucleotides match TRBD2. The CDR3 is 15 amino acids. The germline CDR1 and CDR2 sequences are SGHRS and YFSETQ. Trimming took 4 bases from V and 2 from J; bases not matched to a gene: 6. The CDR3 loop reads CASSPVLAGTYEQYF. The CDR3 nucleotides read TGCGCCAGCAGCCCCGTACTAGCGGGAACCTACGAGCAGTACTTC.

This clonotype was detected ten times or more. This chain connects TRBV2 to TRBJ2-5; possible D gene TRBD2, 5 bases. V lost 4 bases and J 5 bases, leaving 11 bases between the germline ends. Per the germline V gene, CDR1 is SNHLY and CDR2 is FYNNEI. The CDR3 is made up of 13 amino acids. The CDR3 nucleotides are TGTGCCAGCAGTGGTAGTAGCGTGGAGACCCAGTACTTC. The encoded protein is CASSGSSVETQYF.

J is TRBJ1-1 and V is TRBV30, with D uncertain. This CDR3 is 13 amino acids long. Trimming took 4 bases from V and 1 from J, leaving 10 bases between them. Per germline, CDR1 GTSNPN and CDR2 SVGIG (reference sequence). The CDR3 protein is CAWKGLPNTEAFF. The CDR3 coding sequence is TGTGCCTGGAAAGGCCTCCCGAACACTGAAGCTTTCTTT.

This clonotype has just a few counts. Just one base apart from a much larger clone, this may be a read error. The CDR3 sequence is CSLPGTNSHETQYF. DNA for the CDR3: TGCAGTCTGCCCGGGACTAACTCGCACGAGACCCAGTACTTC. The rearrangement joins TRBV20-1 to TRBJ2-5; TRBD2 agrees at 7 bases. V was clipped by 8 bases and J by 5 bases; unmatched bases: 14. CDR1 and CDR2 (germline): DFQATT, SNEGSKA (reference sequence). The CDR3 is 14 residues long.

The chain carries TRBV20-1 and TRBJ2-7; D is unclear. Between the trimmed V and J ends, which lost 0 bases and 2 bases, there was a span of 8 bases. CDR1 is DFQATT, CDR2 SNEGSKA, per germline (reference sequence). CDR3 length: 13 amino acids. The CDR3 here is CSARDPTAYEQYF. The CDR3 DNA reads TGCAGTGCTAGAGATCCAACAGCCTACGAGCAGTACTTC.

This clonotype occurred many times. The chain couples TRBV28 to TRBJ2-2; 10 bases are a match to TRBD2. Unmatched junction bases numbered 11, after V lost 4 bases and J lost 6 bases. Germline CDR1 MDHEN, CDR2 SYDVKM. The length of the CDR3 is 17 residues. Here the CDR3 DNA reads TGTGCCAGCAGTTCATCGGGACTAGCGCGAGACTCCGGGGAGCTGTTTTTT. This encodes CASSSSGLARDSGELFF.

Many counts were recorded for this clonotype. This sequence joins TRBV6-1 and TRBJ2-7, with a possible D match to TRBD2 (6 bases). The germline CDR1 and CDR2 sequences are MNHNS and SASEGT. The ends were cut back, 4 bases at V and 0 bases at J, with 13 bases in the middle. The CDR3 is 15 amino acids. CDR3 sequence: CASSVSDGSSYEQYF. DNA for the CDR3: TGTGCCAGCAGTGTATCCGACGGGAGCTCCTACGAGCAGTACTTC.

This clonotype was seen only a few times. This could be a read error, since a much larger clone is one nucleotide away. The genes are TRBV28 and TRBJ1-5, with 7 bases aligning to TRBD1. Per germline, CDR1 MDHEN and CDR2 SYDVKM. The CDR3 totals 19 residues. The V segment lost 3 bases and the J segment 2 bases; nucleotides outside the gene matches: 16. The CDR3 here is CASSFGPQMTGTGNQPQHF. CDR3 DNA: TGTGCCAGCAGTTTTGGACCCCAAATGACAGGGACTGGCAATCAGCCCCAGCATTTT.

This clonotype was observed many times. This rearrangement joins TRBV29-1 to TRBJ1-1, with 7 bases fitting TRBD1. CDR3 length: 13 amino acids. Germline loops: CDR1 SQVTM, CDR2 ANQGSEA. The V segment lost 6 bases and the J segment 4 bases; nucleotides outside the gene matches: 8. CDR3 in DNA: TGCAGCGTGCGACAGGGTGTTCTCACTGAAGCTTTCTTT. This encodes CSVRQGVLTEAFF. The entire variable domain, with the rest obtained from reference TRBV29-1 and TRBJ1-1, is as follows: SAVISQKPSRDICQRGTSLTIQCQVDSQVTMMFWYRQQPGQSLTLIATANQGSEATYESGFVIDKFPISRPNLTFSTLTVSNMSPEDSSIYLCSVRQGVLTEAFFGQGTRLTVV.

The DNA of the CDR3 is TGTGCCAGCAGTTTTATCCCGGCTAGCGGGAAGAAGACCCAGTACTTC. It codes for CASSFIPASGKKTQYF. The chain recombines TRBV6-5 with TRBJ2-5; TRBD2 aligns across 9 bases. J lost 6 bases, V lost 4 bases, and 12 bases had no gene match. CDR3 length: 16 residues. Germline assignment: CDR1 MNHEY and CDR2 SVGAGI.

CDR3 bases: TGTGCCATCAGTCAGAGTTACGAGCAGTACTTC. Protein: CAISQSYEQYF. The chain employs TRBV10-3 and TRBJ2-7, with D hard to call. The germline V gene encodes CDR1 ENHRY and CDR2 SYGVKD. Trimming shortened V by 5 bases and J by 4 bases, and 6 bases separated the two germline ends. This CDR3 region has 11 residues.

The CDR3 is CSAIPQGWGGNQPQHF. Here the CDR3 DNA reads TGCAGTGCTATACCTCAAGGGTGGGGGGGGAATCAGCCCCAGCATTTT. The V and J genes are TRBV20-1 and TRBJ1-5; TRBD1 might be the D (5 bases). The V gene lost 4 bases and the J gene lost 4 bases, with 20 bases spanning the gap. The CDR3 is made up of 16 amino acids. Germline V gene lookup returns CDR1 DFQATT and CDR2 SNEGSKA (reference sequence).

The chain recombines TRBV30 with TRBJ2-3, with D tentatively TRBD2 (5 bases). The V gene's germline CDR1 is GTSNPN and CDR2 SVGIG (reference sequence). V lost 2 bases and J lost 2, with 11 bases in between. The CDR3 is 14 amino acids. In nucleotides, the CDR3 is TGTGCCTGGAGTCCGGGATCTAACACAGATACGCAGTATTTT. Protein sequence: CAWSPGSNTDTQYF.

The sample holds many counts of this clonotype. The chain links TRBV20-1 to TRBJ2-5; 10 nucleotides align to TRBD2. J lost 7 bases, V lost 5 bases, and 7 bases had no gene match. The CDR3 length is 13 residues. Germline CDR1 and CDR2: DFQATT and SNEGSKA (reference sequence). This CDR3 reads CSAWTSGAATQYF. The CDR3, as DNA: TGCAGTGCTTGGACTAGCGGAGCGGCGACCCAGTACTTC.

V is TRBV30 and J is TRBJ2-2, with D maybe TRBD1 (5 bases). This CDR3 is 14 amino acids long. V was trimmed by 8 bases and J by 1 base, leaving 14 bases between them. Per germline, CDR1 GTSNPN and CDR2 SVGIG (reference sequence). CDR3 bases: TGTGCCCGTTCGGAACAGGTGAACACCGGGGAGCTGTTTTTT. Translated, it gives CARSEQVNTGELFF.

The genes are TRBV6-1 and TRBJ2-1; 14 nucleotides line up with TRBD2. Germline trimming cut 8 bases from V and 9 bases from J; bases unmatched to any gene: 12. This CDR3 has 16 amino acids. CDR1 MNHNS and CDR2 SASEGT come from the germline V gene. For the CDR3, the DNA is TGTGCCAGCCAGGGACTAGCGGGAGCTAGGGGTGGTGAGCAGTTCTTC. It yields the protein CASQGLAGARGGEQFF.

This clonotype was observed a handful of times. This sequence joins TRBV11-2 and TRBJ1-3; the match to TRBD1 covers 8 bases. The germline V gene encodes CDR1 SGHAT and CDR2 FQNNGV. This CDR3 has 16 residues. J gave up 0 bases and V 5 bases, and 6 bases lay outside the gene matches. CDR3 bases: TGTGCCAGCAGCACATACAGGGGGGCCTCTGGAAACACCATATATTTT. Encoded protein: CASSTYRGASGNTIYF.

This chain connects TRBV9 to TRBJ2-6, with no clear D. The V gene lost 0 bases and the J gene lost 2 bases, with 9 bases spanning the gap. The CDR3 contains 16 residues. Germline CDR1 reads SGDLS; CDR2 reads YYNGEE. The CDR3 DNA reads as TGTGCCAGCAGCGTAGGTCGGCAGGCTGGGGCCAACGTCCTGACTTTC. This translates into CASSVGRQAGANVLTF.